Listed here are 6 T cell receptor beta chains from one sample, sequenced in a study of blood T cell repertoires in COVID-19 (dated by TCRdb to the early 2020s). Libraries were constructed by the immunoSEQ multiplex PCR assay. The table was pulled from immuneACCESS by TCRdb, which kept in-frame rearrangements only. Such tables lose some clones; where checked, under half of the loss comes from unresolved V genes, and the rest has no known cause. A total of 55,000 or so clones appear in this sample, approximately 90% of them only once. The ten largest make up roughly 6.5% of the sample. The material sequenced was peripheral blood. These receptors were collected from a woman aged 55-70 years with COVID-19, enrolled during active disease.

This rearrangement joins TRBV2 to TRBJ2-3, with TRBD2 matching 10 bases. V gave up 6 bases and J gave up 5 bases; unmatched junction bases: 11. The CDR3 covers 16 residues. Germline CDR1 reads SNHLY; CDR2 reads FYNNEI. This chain's CDR3 is CASSPRTSGNRDTQYF. In DNA, the CDR3 is TGTGCCAGCAGCCCGAGGACTAGCGGCAACAGAGATACGCAGTATTTT.

The V call is TRBV25-1, the J call TRBJ1-1; D call uncertain. The CDR3 runs to 13 residues. From germline, CDR1 is MGHDK and CDR2 SYGVNS. Trimming removed 6 bases from V and 1 base from J, with 9 bases in between. The CDR3 reads CASRRGRNTEAFF. In DNA, the CDR3 is TGTGCCAGCAGACGAGGTCGGAACACTGAAGCTTTCTTT.

The chain carries TRBV28 and TRBJ1-1, with unresolved D. The CDR3 covers 14 residues. The V gene's germline CDR1 is MDHEN and CDR2 SYDVKM. V was pared by 2 bases and J by 8 bases, with 15 bases between. CDR3 loop: CASSLAGPAAEAFF. The CDR3 nucleotides read TGTGCCAGCAGTTTAGCTGGGCCAGCGGCCGAAGCTTTCTTT.

This chain links TRBV2 with TRBJ2-3; D is perhaps TRBD2 (5 bases). This CDR3 has 12 amino acids. Germline CDR1 and CDR2: SNHLY and FYNNEI. V was cut by 6 bases and J by 4 bases, with 8 bases left in between. DNA of the CDR3: TGTGCCAGCAGCCCCGGGGCAGATACGCAGTATTTT. This codes for CASSPGADTQYF.

The rearrangement uses TRBV7-9 and TRBJ2-3; D uncertain. The V gene lost 5 bases and the J gene lost 2 bases, with 8 bases spanning the gap. This CDR3 comprises 13 residues. Germline loops: CDR1 SEHNR, CDR2 FQNEAQ (reference sequence). CDR3 loop: CASSPVPTDTQYF. The CDR3, as DNA: TGTGCCAGCAGCCCCGTTCCCACAGATACGCAGTATTTT.

The J gene is TRBJ1-3, the V gene TRBV2, with 9 bases that match TRBD1. Germline assignment: CDR1 SNHLY and CDR2 FYNNEI. V shed 6 bases and J 4 bases; nucleotides not matched to a gene: 10. CDR3 length: 16 amino acids. CDR3 in amino acids: CASRGPGQGFGNTIYF. CDR3 sequence (DNA): TGTGCCAGCAGGGGACCGGGACAGGGTTTCGGAAACACCATATATTTT.